The entry below describes one TCR beta chain. Its antigen is not known. The sample is drawn from a study of CD8 T cells in ankylosing spondylitis. Study results and limitations: Reports say disease-linked clones showed up significantly more in matched ankylosing spondylitis synovial fluid.

A single record per CDR3 protein comes from TCRdb applying MiXCR to the 5' RACE reads. The sample holds 150,000 to 200,000 distinct CDR3 sequences, roughly 18% seen once. CDR3 length equals 14 residues. CDR1 is DFQATT, CDR2 SNEGSKA, per germline (reference sequence). The trim removed 6 bases at V and 3 bases at J, leaving 10 bases unmatched. Sequencing was carried out using blood, either unsorted or a sorted T cell fraction (not recorded which). The chain links TRBV20-1 to TRBJ2-5, with 7 bases fitting TRBD1. The sequence was obtained from a male donor between 5 and 35 years old with ankylosing spondylitis or in good health (not recorded which). CDR3 sequence reads: CSAEPGTAEETQYF. CDR3 nucleotides: TGCAGTGCAGAACCCGGGACAGCCGAAGAGACCCAGTACTTC.